This passage covers 5 T cell receptor beta chains from one sample sequenced in a study of CD8 T cells in ankylosing spondylitis. These TCRs are of unknown antigen specificity. Using its own MiXCR run on the 5' RACE reads, TCRdb lists one record per CDR3 protein. This table holds approximately 400,000 distinct CDR3 sequences, 25% to 30% found once. Study outcomes and limitations: Seemingly characteristic of ankylosing spondylitis blood was a TCR beta motif consisting of several highly homologous variants.

The sequenced material came from blood, either unsorted or a sorted T cell fraction (not recorded which). Receptors originate from a male donor with ankylosing spondylitis.

The V gene is TRBV12-3 or TRBV12-4, the J gene TRBJ1-6; no clear D. The V gene lost 3 bases and the J gene lost 9 bases, with 15 bases spanning the gap. This CDR3 spans 15 amino acids. The CDR3 DNA reads TGTGCCAGCAGTTTGAGTGGATATACGGGTTCACCCCTCCACTTT. It codes for CASSLSGYTGSPLHF.

This clonotype was found a few times. The V and J genes are TRBV7-9 and TRBJ2-1; 7 bases map to TRBD2. Germline CDR1 SEHNR, CDR2 FQNEAQ (reference sequence). Trimming cost V 8 bases and J 3 bases; bases outside gene matches: 7. CDR3 size: 14 residues. As DNA, the CDR3 is TGTGCCAGCTTGCGGGAGAAGAGCTACAATGAGCAGTTCTTC. Translation gives CASLREKSYNEQFF.

The chain combines TRBV7-9 with TRBJ1-2, with 7 bases fitting TRBD1. CDR1 and CDR2 (germline): SEHNR, FQNEAQ (reference sequence). With V trimmed by 6 bases and J by 6 bases, 4 bases remained unmatched. This CDR3 region has 12 residues. The CDR3 DNA sequence: TGTGCCAGCAGTCAGGGGGTTGATGGCTACACCTTC. This translates into CASSQGVDGYTF.

This clonotype was seen more than once but under ten times. The chain has TRBV7-2 and TRBJ2-7; 10 bases agree with TRBD1. V lost 5 bases, J lost 3 bases, and 13 bases stayed unmatched. This CDR3 has 17 residues. Germline CDR1 is SGHTA and CDR2 is FQGNSA. CDR3 DNA: TGTGCCAGCAGCCTACGTAGACCGGGACAGGGGAGCTACGAGCAGTACTTC. Translated, it gives CASSLRRPGQGSYEQYF.

The chain joins TRBV11-2 to TRBJ2-7, with TRBD2 matching over 10 bases. The V segment lost 1 base and the J segment 4 bases; nucleotides outside the gene matches: 4. This CDR3 spans 15 amino acids. From germline, CDR1 is SGHAT and CDR2 FQNNGV. For the CDR3, the DNA is TGTGCCAGCAGCTTAGGCGAACTAGCGGGATACGAGCAGTACTTC. Amino acid sequence: CASSLGELAGYEQYF. Combining the CDR3 with reference TRBV11-2 and TRBJ2-7 gives the whole variable domain EAGVAQSPRYKIIEKRQSVAFWCNPISGHATLYWYQQILGQGPKLLIQFQNNGVVDDSQLPKDRFSAERLKGVDSTLKIQPAKLEDSAVYLCASSLGELAGYEQYFGPGTRLTVT.